There are many counts of the clone carrying this T cell receptor beta chain. Its target is unknown. The sample originates from a study of T cells after yellow fever vaccination. Overall study results and limits: Primary-vaccination clones mostly resurfaced post-booster (96% CD4, approximately 87% CD8).

CDR1 is SGHRS, CDR2 YFSETQ, per germline. This CDR3 is 13 amino acids long. With 4 bases clipped from V and 3 bases from J, the junction kept 2 bases outside the gene matches. Researchers made TCR cDNA using 5'RACE template switching, and this step added a universal primer site and UMIs. Via MiXCR, TCRdb re-called the 5' RACE reads, giving one row per CDR3 protein. Of under 300,000 distinct CDR3 sequences listed, less than 9% are singletons. This sample comprised CD4+ T cells sorted from PBMCs, obtained 15 days after the yellow fever booster vaccination. The sequence was obtained from a man aged 25 to 45 who received the YFV17D yellow fever vaccine. The chain employs TRBV5-1 and TRBJ2-3, with 7 bases fitting TRBD1. This CDR3 reads CASSVGQTDTQYF. The DNA for the CDR3 is TGCGCCAGCAGCGTGGGACAGACAGATACGCAGTATTTT.